This T cell receptor beta chain was identified during a study of T cell responses to AZD1222 COVID-19 vaccine. The repertoire was sequenced with immunoSEQ multiplex PCR; TCRdb's copy has only in-frame clones and lacks some. The repertoire includes some 22,000 clones, roughly 80% of them detected once, and approximately 45% sits in the top ten. Germline CDR1 reads MDHEN; CDR2 reads SYDVKM. This CDR3 has 16 residues. V lost 5 bases to trimming and J lost 2 bases, with 16 bases between them. This rearrangement joins TRBV28 to TRBJ2-1; TRBD1 is a possible D gene (6 bases). Here the sequenced sample was peripheral blood, taken on day 0 of AZD1222 vaccination. The sequence was obtained from an adult in good health. The CDR3 protein is CASSGEQGVAYNEQFF. The CDR3 DNA reads as TGTGCCAGCAGTGGGGAACAGGGAGTCGCCTACAATGAGCAGTTCTTC.